The 18 T cell receptor beta chains below were found in one sample sequenced in a study of blood T cell repertoires in COVID-19. The protocol was immunoSEQ multiplex PCR, while the TCRdb copy is restricted to in-frame clones and leaves out a portion. This table has approximately 290,000 clones, about 85% appearing once. The sequencing sample was made of peripheral blood. The receptor source for this set is a human donor with COVID-19, enrolled during active disease. The donor label of this sample is uncertain.

This chain connects TRBV2 to TRBJ1-1; D gene unclear. From germline, CDR1 is SNHLY and CDR2 FYNNEI. The CDR3 consists of 13 residues. Trimming pared 4 bases from V and 3 bases from J, leaving 9 bases between. CDR3 sequence (DNA): TGTGCCAGCAGTGGAGAGAGGGACACTGAAGCTTTCTTT. Its protein is CASSGERDTEAFF.

The count of this clone is one. The rearrangement uses TRBV19 and TRBJ2-3; 8 nucleotides match TRBD2. Germline V gene sequence: CDR1 LNHDA, CDR2 SQIVND (reference sequence). With V trimmed by 7 bases and J by 2 bases, 8 bases remained unmatched. CDR3 size: 15 residues. The CDR3 bases are TGTGCCAGTACCTCACTAGCGGAAAACACAGATACGCAGTATTTT. Encoded protein: CASTSLAENTDTQYF.

The chain uses TRBV19 and TRBJ1-5; D remains unclear. Between the trimmed V and J ends, which lost 0 bases and 6 bases, there was a span of 15 bases. There are 16 residues in the CDR3. Germline V gene data show CDR1 as LNHDA and CDR2 as SQIVND (reference sequence). The CDR3 nucleotides read TGTGCCAGTAGTATAGATCTTGGCGCTGGGAGTCAGCCCCAGCATTTT. Protein sequence: CASSIDLGAGSQPQHF. Filled out from reference TRBV19 and TRBJ1-5, the complete variable domain reads DGGITQSPKYLFRKEGQNVTLSCEQNLNHDAMYWYRQDPGQGLRLIYYSQIVNDFQKGDIAEGYSVSREKKESFPLTVTSAQKNPTAFYLCASSIDLGAGSQPQHFGDGTRLSIL.

The V call is TRBV11-2, the J call TRBJ2-1, with TRBD1 identical over 9 bases. With V trimmed by 7 bases and J by 10 bases, 14 bases remained unmatched. CDR1 and CDR2 (germline): SGHAT, FQNNGV. CDR3 length equals 15 residues. CDR3 sequence: CASTLDRGLLGEQFF. CDR3 in DNA: TGTGCCAGCACCCTGGACAGGGGATTATTAGGAGAGCAGTTCTTC.

V is TRBV29-1 and J is TRBJ1-3, with 9 bases that match TRBD1. The V gene end was trimmed by 4 bases and the J gene end by 4 bases; junction bases not matched to a gene: 2. The CDR3 length is 13 residues. Germline assignment: CDR1 SQVTM and CDR2 ANQGSEA. CDR3 residues: CSVVDRGGNTIYF. The CDR3, as DNA: TGCAGCGTTGTGGACAGGGGAGGAAACACCATATATTTT.

The chain recombines TRBV28 with TRBJ1-4; no clear D gene. V was shortened by 6 bases and J by 6 bases, with 20 bases between the two germline ends. Germline V gene sequence: CDR1 MDHEN, CDR2 SYDVKM. The CDR3 is 16 residues long. The CDR3: CASSHPSGSGHEKLFF. In DNA, the CDR3 is TGTGCCAGCAGCCACCCATCCGGGAGCGGGCATGAAAAACTGTTTTTT.

This rearrangement joins TRBV5-1 to TRBJ2-5; D unclear. Deletions cut 4 bases from V and 5 bases from J, with 18 bases between. The CDR3 contains 15 residues. The germline V gene encodes CDR1 SGHRS and CDR2 YFSETQ. The CDR3 nucleotides read TGCGCCAGCAGCCCAGAGCGTCGTATTTCGGAGACCCAGTACTTC. Its translation: CASSPERRISETQYF.

The gene calls are TRBV28 and TRBJ2-7, with TRBD2 matching over 9 bases. Germline trimming cut 3 bases from V and 2 bases from J; bases unmatched to any gene: 2. Per the germline V gene, CDR1 is MDHEN and CDR2 is SYDVKM. CDR3 length: 14 residues. CDR3 coding DNA: TGTGCCAGCAGTTTGGAGCGGGAGGCCTACGAGCAGTACTTC. Residues: CASSLEREAYEQYF.

The CDR3, as DNA: TGTGCCAGTAGTATGGGCCTAAGCTCTGGGGCCAACGTCCTGACTTTC. Translated, it gives CASSMGLSSGANVLTF. V usage is TRBV19 and J usage is TRBJ2-6; D ambiguous. Germline-derived CDR1 and CDR2 are LNHDA and SQIVND (reference sequence). This CDR3 has 16 residues. The ends were cut back, 3 bases at V and 0 bases at J, with 9 bases in the middle.

The V call is TRBV5-5, the J call TRBJ2-2, with D uncertain. In germline, CDR1 is SGHKS, CDR2 YYEKEE (reference sequence). The CDR3 is 13 residues long. The ends were cut back, 0 bases at V and 6 bases at J, with 6 bases in the middle. In nucleotides, the CDR3 is TGTGCCAGCAGCTTGGTTGGAGCCGGGGAGCTGTTTTTT. Protein: CASSLVGAGELFF.

The rearrangement links TRBV19 to TRBJ1-1; 7 nucleotides line up with TRBD1. The CDR3 consists of 15 residues. In germline, CDR1 is LNHDA, CDR2 SQIVND (reference sequence). Trimming took 5 bases from V and 1 from J; bases not matched to a gene: 7. In nucleotides, the CDR3 is TGTGCCAGTAGTTTTATGACAGGGTCGAACACTGAAGCTTTCTTT. Translated, it gives CASSFMTGSNTEAFF.

The chain employs TRBV28 and TRBJ2-4; no firm D call. The length of the CDR3 is 14 residues. The germline V and J ends were trimmed by 2 bases and 2 bases, with 7 bases remaining between them. From germline, CDR1 is MDHEN and CDR2 SYDVKM. CDR3: CASSLGGPKNIQYF. CDR3 DNA: TGTGCCAGCAGTTTAGGCGGTCCCAAAAACATTCAGTACTTC.

The rearrangement uses TRBV29-1 and TRBJ1-5; possibly TRBD1 for D (5 bases). Trimming left V 6 bases short and J 0 bases short, with 12 bases between. Germline CDR1 and CDR2: SQVTM and ANQGSEA. This CDR3 has 14 amino acids. The CDR3 region is CSVGEGGSNQPQHF. The DNA of the CDR3 is TGCAGCGTGGGGGAGGGCGGTAGCAATCAGCCCCAGCATTTT.

The rearrangement joins TRBV4-3 to TRBJ1-1, with 10 bases that match TRBD1. Losses at the gene ends were 4 bases for V and 5 bases for J; bases not matched to a gene: 4. CDR3 length: 14 amino acids. Per the germline V gene, CDR1 is LGHNA and CDR2 is YSLEER. This CDR3 reads CASSPDRGRTEAFF. CDR3 DNA sequence: TGCGCCAGCAGCCCGGACAGGGGGAGGACTGAAGCTTTCTTT.

The chain recombines TRBV29-1 with TRBJ2-3; 11 bases agree with TRBD2. CDR1 SQVTM and CDR2 ANQGSEA come from the germline V gene. V shed 6 bases and J 2 bases; nucleotides not matched to a gene: 4. CDR3 size: 14 residues. CDR3: CSVGLAGFTDTQYF. The CDR3 region has the DNA TGCAGCGTCGGACTAGCGGGTTTCACAGATACGCAGTATTTT.

This clone was picked up many times. The gene calls are TRBV6-5 and TRBJ1-6, with 10 bases fitting TRBD1. Germline-derived CDR1 and CDR2 are MNHEY and SVGAGI. V dropped 6 bases and J dropped 6; count of bases not matched to a gene: 2. The CDR3 contains 14 residues. As DNA, the CDR3 is TGTGCCAGCAGAGGACAGGGGGGTAATTCACCCCTCCACTTT. This codes for CASRGQGGNSPLHF.

The rearrangement joins TRBV28 to TRBJ1-2; D ambiguous. The CDR3 sequence is 14 residues long. CDR1 is MDHEN, CDR2 SYDVKM, per germline. V gave up 4 bases and J gave up 4 bases, with 13 bases separating them. In DNA form, the CDR3 reads TGTGCCAGCAGTTGGTCGGGTTGGAGCTATGGCTACACCTTC. Protein sequence: CASSWSGWSYGYTF.

The rearrangement uses TRBV28 and TRBJ1-2; weak D call: TRBD1 (6 bases). The CDR3 spans 15 residues. Germline values: CDR1 MDHEN, CDR2 SYDVKM. Deletions cut 7 bases from V and 0 bases from J, with 15 bases between. Here the CDR3 DNA reads TGTGCCAGCACTCTGCGGGGGGCCCCTAACTATGGCTACACCTTC. Residues: CASTLRGAPNYGYTF.